The rows below give T cell receptor beta chains drawn from one sample of a study of early T cells in non-severe SARS-CoV-2 infection. MiXCR was run by TCRdb on the 5' RACE reads, yielding one entry per CDR3 protein. The sample includes around 56,000 distinct CDR3 sequences, roughly 8% of them seen just once. The input for sequencing was whole blood, taken at baseline. The receptors here all came from an adult who was a healthcare worker with PCR-confirmed SARS-CoV-2 infection or an uninfected control (not recorded which). CDR3s include the opening cysteine and the closing phenylalanine or tryptophan. The D gene is left open where the match is weak. A row's size may be missing; if present it is once, few, many or a size class.

TRBJ2-3,TRBV29-1,TRBD2,many,TGCAGCGTTGCAAGCGGGAGGCTCCCCCCCACAGATACGCAGTATTTT,CSVASGRLPPTDTQYF
TRBJ2-1,TRBV5-4,NA,NA,TGTGCCAGCAGTCCCGGTAGGGGGTTGGGCAATGAGCAGTTCTTC,CASSPGRGLGNEQFF
TRBJ2-2,TRBV7-7,TRBD1,NA,TGTGCTAGCAGCTTAGGGGACAGGGGTGACACCGGGGAGCTGTTTTTT,CASSLGDRGDTGELFF
TRBJ2-5,TRBV6-5,NA,NA,TGTGCCAGCAGTCGACAGCCTGGCCGGGAGACCCAGTACTTC,CASSRQPGRETQYF
TRBJ2-3,TRBV5-1,NA,few,TGCGCCAGCACCATGAGGGATACGCAGTATTTT,CASTMRDTQYF
TRBJ1-1,TRBV29-1,TRBD1,many,TGCAGCGTGGGACCGGGACAGGGGGTCACTGAAGCTTTCTTT,CSVGPGQGVTEAFF
TRBJ2-7,TRBV29-1,TRBD2,many,TGCAGCGTTGAAGATCGAGAAGCGGGAGGGGACTACGAGCAGTACTTC,CSVEDREAGGDYEQYF
TRBJ1-1,TRBV28,NA,many,TGTGCCAGCAGTTTGGATCCTGTCATGAACACTGAAGCTTTCTTT,CASSLDPVMNTEAFF
TRBJ1-1,TRBV27,TRBD1,NA,TGTGCCAGCAGATCCGGGACAGGGCACGAAGCTTTCTTT,CASRSGTGHEAFF
TRBJ2-1,TRBV27,TRBD2,many,TGTGCCAGCAGTTTACTCCCGATACTAGCGGGAGAGAATGAGCAGTTCTTC,CASSLLPILAGENEQFF
TRBJ2-7,TRBV2,NA,many,TGTGCCAGCAGTTATGTGGAGCAGTACTTC,CASSYVEQYF
TRBJ2-7,TRBV28,TRBD1,few,TGTGCCAGCAGCCGCGGACAGGTTTACGAGCAGTACTTC,CASSRGQVYEQYF
TRBJ2-1,TRBV12-3/TRBV12-4,NA,many,TGTGCCAGCAGTACCCGACAGGTTTACAATGAGCAGTTCTTC,CASSTRQVYNEQFF
TRBJ1-2,TRBV4-3,NA,NA,TGCGCCAGCAGCCAAGATCTTTTACGGGGGATGAACTATGGCTACACCTTC,CASSQDLLRGMNYGYTF
TRBJ2-2,TRBV6-5,TRBD2,NA,TGTGCCAGCGGCCGTCTAGCGGGAGGTGCGAACACCGGGGAGCTGTTTTTT,CASGRLAGGANTGELFF
TRBJ2-3,TRBV4-3,TRBD2,NA,TGCGCCAGCAGCCAAGATATGGGGCGGGAGGGCCGTAGCACAGATACGCAGTATTTT,CASSQDMGREGRSTDTQYF
TRBJ2-4,TRBV29-1,NA,many,TGCAGCGTTGAACTGGAGGTCAAAAACATTCAGTACTTC,CSVELEVKNIQYF
TRBJ2-7,TRBV18,NA,NA,TGTGCCAGCTCACCATCTCCCGCAGCTGAGCAGTACTTC,CASSPSPAAEQYF
TRBJ2-3,TRBV5-5,TRBD2,few,TGTGCCAGCAGCTTCGGCCAGAGGTTGACTAGCGGGTATACAGATACGCAGTATTTT,CASSFGQRLTSGYTDTQYF
TRBJ2-1,TRBV2,NA,NA,TGTGCCAGCAGTGAGGACCAAAACTACAATGAGCAGTTCTTC,CASSEDQNYNEQFF
TRBJ1-1,TRBV11-2,NA,many,TGTGCCAGCAGCCACCCTCTGCGCTCATCTGAAGCTTTCTTT,CASSHPLRSSEAFF
TRBJ1-1,TRBV20-1,NA,many,TGCAGTGCTCCGTCCGGTGAAGAGAACACTGAAGCTTTCTTT,CSAPSGEENTEAFF
TRBJ2-7,TRBV20-1,TRBD2,many,TGCAGTGCTAGCGGGGTGGGACTAGCGGGAGCCTACGAGCAGTACTTC,CSASGVGLAGAYEQYF
TRBJ1-4,TRBV28,TRBD1,many,TGTGCCAGCAGCCCGACAGGGAATAATGAAAAACTGTTTTTT,CASSPTGNNEKLFF
TRBJ1-1,TRBV7-2,NA,few,TGTGCCAGCAGCTTAGCGTGGCAGGGTACGACTTTCTTT,CASSLAWQGTTFF
TRBJ2-7,TRBV20-1,NA,few,TGCAGTGCAAGTAGGGGACAATCCTACGAGCAGTACTTC,CSASRGQSYEQYF
TRBJ2-5,TRBV5-1,TRBD2,NA,TGCGCCAGCAGCTCCGGACTAGCGGGAGCGGGGGCCCAAGAGACCCAGTACTTC,CASSSGLAGAGAQETQYF
TRBJ2-1,TRBV6-5,TRBD2,few,TGTGCCAGCAGCCTTGGGACTAGCGGGAGGGTGAATGAGCAGTTCTTC,CASSLGTSGRVNEQFF
TRBJ2-1,TRBV12-3/TRBV12-4,TRBD2,few,TGTGCCAGCGCCCCTGGAACTAGCGGGAGTCCCGAGGAGCAGTTCTTC,CASAPGTSGSPEEQFF
TRBJ2-3,TRBV2,NA,few,TGTGCCAGCAGTGCGTTGCTACCCACAGATACGCAGTATTTT,CASSALLPTDTQYF
TRBJ2-7,TRBV5-1,NA,NA,TGCGCCAGCAGCTTGGGAGGGAATCCCTACGAGCAGTACTTC,CASSLGGNPYEQYF
TRBJ2-7,TRBV9,TRBD2,many,TGTGCCAGCAGCGTAGGGACTAGCCATGCCTACGAGCAGTACTTC,CASSVGTSHAYEQYF
TRBJ2-1,TRBV20-1,NA,NA,TGCAGTGCCAGGGACTGGCGGAATCTCAATGAGCAGTTCTTC,CSARDWRNLNEQFF
TRBJ2-7,TRBV6-5,TRBD1,NA,TGTGCCAGCAGTTTACGACAGGGGATCACCTACGAGCAGTACTTC,CASSLRQGITYEQYF
TRBJ2-2,TRBV9,NA,NA,TGTGCCAGCAGCGTAGGCGACGGCGCGAACACCGGGGAGCTGTTTTTT,CASSVGDGANTGELFF
TRBJ2-7,TRBV20-1,NA,many,TGCAGTGCCCCACCCCTGGGGAAGCCTGGCTCCTACGAGCAGTACTTC,CSAPPLGKPGSYEQYF
TRBJ2-7,TRBV5-6,TRBD1,NA,TGTGCCAGCAGCTCAAACAGGGGTTTTCGGGAGCAGTACTTC,CASSSNRGFREQYF
TRBJ1-5,TRBV7-2,TRBD1,few,TGTGCCAGCAGCCGACGACAGGGGGACAATCAGCCCCAGCATTTT,CASSRRQGDNQPQHF
TRBJ2-7,TRBV7-3,TRBD2,few,TGTGCCAGCAGCGTAGGACTAGCGGTCGTCCACGAGCAGTACTTC,CASSVGLAVVHEQYF
TRBJ2-7,TRBV11-3,TRBD1,few,TGTGCCAGCAGCTCACCCGGGACAGGGGTCCACGAGCAGTACTTC,CASSSPGTGVHEQYF
TRBJ2-6,TRBV6-2/TRBV6-3,NA,many,TGTGCCAGCAGTGGACAGCTCTCCGGGGCCAACGTCCTGACTTTC,CASSGQLSGANVLTF
TRBJ2-7,TRBV29-1,TRBD1,few,TGCAGCGCGACCGGGACAGGGGCCTACGAGCAGTACTTC,CSATGTGAYEQYF
TRBJ1-5,TRBV12-3/TRBV12-4,NA,many,TGTGCCAGCAGTTTCGACGACGCTCAGCCCCAGCATTTT,CASSFDDAQPQHF
TRBJ2-6,TRBV5-6,TRBD2,NA,TGTGCCAGCAGCCCTCTACTAGCGGGAGGATCTGGGGCCAACGTCCTGACTTTC,CASSPLLAGGSGANVLTF
TRBJ2-7,TRBV3-1,TRBD2,few,TGTGCCAGCAGCCAATCGGGAGGTCCAATCTACGAGCAGTACTTC,CASSQSGGPIYEQYF
TRBJ2-5,TRBV20-1,NA,NA,TGCAGTGCTGCGGGTCAGTTTCTTCAAGAGACCCAGTACTTC,CSAAGQFLQETQYF
TRBJ2-2,TRBV29-1,NA,many,TGCAGCGTTGTGGACAACACCGGGGAGCTGTTTTTT,CSVVDNTGELFF
TRBJ2-3,TRBV20-1,TRBD1,few,TGCAGTGTCCTTGGACAGGGTGGCACAGATACGCAGTATTTT,CSVLGQGGTDTQYF
TRBJ2-3,TRBV7-9,NA,NA,TGTGCCAGCAGATGGCTAGCGACAGATACGCAGTATTTT,CASRWLATDTQYF
TRBJ2-1,TRBV11-2,NA,NA,TGTGCCAGCAGCCATTATAGGGGGAGTACGATCAATGAGCAGTTCTTC,CASSHYRGSTINEQFF
TRBJ1-2,TRBV27,TRBD1,many,TGTGCCAGCAGTTTATCGGGACAGGGGGCAGGCACCTTC,CASSLSGQGAGTF
TRBJ2-3,TRBV14,NA,many,TGTGCCAGCAGCCAAGATTCCGGGCGGGTGAAGCAGTATTTT,CASSQDSGRVKQYF